This T cell receptor (beta chain) was documented in a study of control samples from healthy donors and cancer patients. CDR3 length: 16 residues. From germline, CDR1 is LGHDT and CDR2 YNNKEL (reference sequence). The V gene lost 1 base and the J gene lost 0 bases, with 10 bases spanning the gap. Produced via immunoSEQ multiplex PCR; TCRdb's table is partial and in-frame only. The table has some 120,000 clones, around 86% seen once. This receptor was identified in a man aged 40-49 years in good health. The chain is built from TRBV3-1 (or the pseudogene TRBV3-2) and TRBJ1-3; D remains ambiguous. Sequencing was done on a sample of blood. CDR3 amino acids: CASSQGIQDSGNTIYF. The CDR3 nucleotides read TGTGCCAGCAGCCAAGGAATCCAGGACTCTGGAAACACCATATATTTT.